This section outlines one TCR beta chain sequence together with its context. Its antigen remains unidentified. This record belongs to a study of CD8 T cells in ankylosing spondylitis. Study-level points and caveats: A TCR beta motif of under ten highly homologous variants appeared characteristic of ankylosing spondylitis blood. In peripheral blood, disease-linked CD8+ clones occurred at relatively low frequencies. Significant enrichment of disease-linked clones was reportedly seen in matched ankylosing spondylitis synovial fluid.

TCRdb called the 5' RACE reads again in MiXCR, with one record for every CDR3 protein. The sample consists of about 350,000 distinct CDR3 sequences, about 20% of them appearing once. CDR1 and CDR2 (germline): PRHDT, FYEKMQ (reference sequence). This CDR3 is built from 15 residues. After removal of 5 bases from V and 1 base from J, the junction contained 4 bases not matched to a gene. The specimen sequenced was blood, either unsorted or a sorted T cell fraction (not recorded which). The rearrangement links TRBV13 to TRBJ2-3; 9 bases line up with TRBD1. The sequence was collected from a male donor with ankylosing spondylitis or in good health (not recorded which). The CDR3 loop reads CASSHRDRGTDTQYF. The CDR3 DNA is TGTGCCAGCAGCCACCGGGACAGGGGCACAGATACGCAGTATTTT.